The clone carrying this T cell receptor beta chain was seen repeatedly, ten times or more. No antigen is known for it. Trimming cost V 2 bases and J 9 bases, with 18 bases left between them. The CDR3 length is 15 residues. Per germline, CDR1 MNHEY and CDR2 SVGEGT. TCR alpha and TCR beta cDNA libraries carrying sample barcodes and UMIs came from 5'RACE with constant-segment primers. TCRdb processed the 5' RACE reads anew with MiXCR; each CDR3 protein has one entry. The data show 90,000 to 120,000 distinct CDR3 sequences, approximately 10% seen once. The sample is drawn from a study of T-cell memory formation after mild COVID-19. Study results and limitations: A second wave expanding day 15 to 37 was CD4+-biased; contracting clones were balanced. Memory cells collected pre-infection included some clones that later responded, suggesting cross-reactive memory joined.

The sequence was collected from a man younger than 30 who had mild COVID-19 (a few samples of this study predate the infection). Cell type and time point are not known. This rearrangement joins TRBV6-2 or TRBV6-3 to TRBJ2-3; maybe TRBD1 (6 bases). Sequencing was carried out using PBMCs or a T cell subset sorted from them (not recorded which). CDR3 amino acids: CASSYEGGTPGTQYF. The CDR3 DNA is TGTGCCAGCAGTTACGAAGGGGGAACCCCAGGGACGCAGTATTTT.